This T cell receptor beta chain was sequenced in a study of blood T cell repertoires in COVID-19. This CDR3 region has 15 residues. V was clipped by 3 bases and J by 6 bases; unmatched bases: 4. Germline V lookup: CDR1 SEHNR, CDR2 FQNEAQ (reference sequence). The protocol was immunoSEQ multiplex PCR, while the TCRdb copy is restricted to in-frame clones and leaves out a portion. This table has about 190,000 clones, over 75% appearing once. The sequenced sample consisted of peripheral blood. This receptor was identified in a man between 50 and 59 years old who had recovered from COVID-19. J is TRBJ2-1 and V is TRBV7-9; 11 positions match TRBD2. The CDR3, as DNA: TGTGCCAGCAGCTTCCTAGCGGGAGGTGGCAATGAGCAGTTCTTC. It specifies CASSFLAGGGNEQFF.